Listed here are 29 T cell receptor beta chains from one sample, sequenced in a study of spatial heterogeneity in lung cancer. In TCRdb, the 5' RACE reads were re-called with MiXCR into one record per CDR3 protein. Here the sample spans approximately 15,000 distinct CDR3 sequences, 3.6% being singletons. The time point here: sample taken at primary tumor resection. Sequencing used normal lung tissue next to the tumor, obtained at surgery. All receptors come from a male donor with early-stage non-small cell lung cancer.

This clonotype was picked up many times. Since it is a stray read in a library aimed at alpha chains, this beta chain has a size that is not meaningful. The chain combines TRBV6-2 or TRBV6-3 with TRBJ2-1; D is undetermined. The V gene lost 2 bases and the J gene lost 1 base, with 9 bases spanning the gap. Germline V lookup: CDR1 MNHEY, CDR2 SVGEGT. The CDR3 consists of 15 residues. CDR3 sequence reads: CASSYPHGSYNEQFF. CDR3 coding DNA: TGTGCCAGCAGTTACCCCCATGGATCCTACAATGAGCAGTTCTTC.

Within the sample, this clonotype is medium-sized. Since the library was made to target alpha chains, this beta chain is a stray read and its abundance is not meaningful. The CDR3 region has the DNA TGCAGTGCTAGAACTACCCAAGGATCCTACGAGCAGTACTTC. Amino acid sequence: CSARTTQGSYEQYF. The chain joins TRBV20-1 to TRBJ2-7; D gene uncertain. This CDR3 comprises 14 residues. Germline V gene sequence: CDR1 DFQATT, CDR2 SNEGSKA (reference sequence). Trimming pared 2 bases from V and 1 base from J, leaving 12 bases between.

In its sample, this clonotype was seen many times. Because this beta chain is a stray read in a library intended to capture alpha chains, its abundance should not be given much weight. The chain is built from TRBV5-1 and TRBJ2-7, with D hard to call. V was clipped by 4 bases and J by 2 bases, with 13 bases between them. CDR1 is SGHRS, CDR2 YFSETQ, per germline. This CDR3 is built from 14 residues. The CDR3 reads CASSLQVPTYEQYF. CDR3 nucleotide sequence: TGCGCCAGCAGCCTCCAGGTACCTACCTACGAGCAGTACTTC.

This clonotype occurred many times. With the library built for alpha chains, this beta chain is off target and its frequency is not meaningful. V is TRBV5-1 and J is TRBJ2-5; D is undetermined. V dropped 0 bases and J dropped 2 bases, with 8 bases sitting between them. The CDR3 is 14 residues long. The V gene's germline CDR1 is SGHRS and CDR2 YFSETQ. The CDR3 nucleotides are TGCGCCAGCAGCTTGGCTATGGCGCAAGAGACCCAGTACTTC. It specifies CASSLAMAQETQYF.

This clonotype was recorded many times. This beta chain is off target for a library built for alpha chains, so its abundance means little. The chain combines TRBV28 with TRBJ2-3; 7 bases align to TRBD2. This CDR3 has 11 amino acids. CDR1 MDHEN and CDR2 SYDVKM come from the germline V gene. Trimming removed 2 bases from V and 14 bases from J; junction bases left unmatched: 4. Here the CDR3 reads CASSLGRERYF. CDR3 coding DNA: TGTGCCAGCAGTTTAGGGAGGGAGCGGTATTTT.

This clonotype was seen repeatedly, ten times or more. The size of this beta chain means little, since it is a stray read in a library made for alpha chains. The gene calls are TRBV9 and TRBJ1-5, with unresolved D. CDR3 length: 12 residues. V dropped 4 bases and J dropped 4 bases, with 6 bases sitting between them. CDR1 is SGDLS, CDR2 YYNGEE, per germline. The CDR3 sequence is CASSPGNQPQHF. The CDR3 bases are TGTGCCAGCAGCCCCGGTAATCAGCCCCAGCATTTT.

This clonotype was counted ten times or more. For a library built for alpha chains, this beta chain is a stray read; little rests on its size. This rearrangement joins TRBV2 to TRBJ2-7; 11 bases match TRBD2. CDR1 and CDR2 from the germline V gene are SNHLY and FYNNEI. With V trimmed by 6 bases and J by 2 bases, 3 bases remained unmatched. The CDR3 covers 14 residues. The CDR3 loop is CASRGTSGAYEQYF. The CDR3 DNA reads TGTGCCAGCAGGGGGACTAGCGGAGCCTACGAGCAGTACTTC.

With regard to this clonotype: The library was built for alpha chains, so this beta chain is an off-target read and its size means little. The chain links TRBV5-1 to TRBJ1-1, with D perhaps TRBD1 (6 bases). The germline V gene encodes CDR1 SGHRS and CDR2 YFSETQ. Trimming pared 3 bases from V and 6 bases from J, leaving 12 bases between. This CDR3 is built from 13 residues. The CDR3 loop is CASSWTAEAEAFF. The CDR3 region has the DNA TGCGCCAGCAGCTGGACAGCGGAGGCTGAAGCTTTCTTT.

This clonotype appeared many times. This beta chain slipped into a library made for alpha chains as a stray read, so its size is not meaningful. The rearrangement uses TRBV20-1 and TRBJ2-4; 8 nucleotides line up with TRBD1. Germline loops: CDR1 DFQATT, CDR2 SNEGSKA (reference sequence). The J segment lost 0 bases and the V segment lost 3 bases, leaving 4 bases of the junction unmatched. This CDR3 has 15 residues. The CDR3, as DNA: TGCAGTGCTAGCAGACAGGGGATAGCCAAAAACATTCAGTACTTC. Translation: CSASRQGIAKNIQYF.

In this sample, this clonotype turned up many times. Since it is a stray read in a library aimed at alpha chains, this beta chain has a size that is not meaningful. The chain has TRBV29-1 and TRBJ2-7, with TRBD1 identical over 8 bases. The CDR3 extends over 13 amino acids. Per the germline V gene, CDR1 is SQVTM and CDR2 is ANQGSEA. The V and J ends lost 5 bases and 0 bases, in that order; junction bases with no gene match: 3. CDR3 nucleotides: TGCAGCGTTAGGACAGGGATCTCCTACGAGCAGTACTTC. This translates into CSVRTGISYEQYF.

This clonotype was counted many times. With the library built for alpha chains, this beta chain is off target and its frequency is not meaningful. The genes are TRBV5-1 and TRBJ2-3, with no clear D. V dropped 4 bases and J dropped 4 bases, with 7 bases sitting between them. Germline lookup yields CDR1 SGHRS and CDR2 YFSETQ. There are 12 residues in the CDR3. The CDR3 loop is CASSIVADTQYF. CDR3 in DNA: TGCGCCAGCAGCATAGTGGCAGATACGCAGTATTTT.

In this sample, this clonotype turned up many times. For a library built for alpha chains, this beta chain is a stray read; little rests on its size. The chain links TRBV7-8 to TRBJ2-3, with 9 bases lining up with TRBD2. Trimming took 6 bases from V and 5 from J; bases not matched to a gene: 6. The CDR3 sequence is 14 residues long. Germline V gene sequence: CDR1 SGHVS, CDR2 FQNEAQ. The CDR3 DNA is TGTGCCAGCAGTTTTAGCGGGAGTGGAGATACGCAGTATTTT. Residues: CASSFSGSGDTQYF. Full variable domain (rest looked up from reference TRBV7-8 and TRBJ2-3): GAGVSQSPRYKVAKRGQDVALRCDPISGHVSLFWYQQALGQGPEFLTYFQNEAQLDKSGLPSDRFFAERPEGSVSTLKIQRTQQEDSAVYLCASSFSGSGDTQYFGPGTRLTVL.

This clonotype was picked up many times. Little can be read into the size of this beta chain, an off-target read in a library designed for alpha chains. This chain connects TRBV28 to TRBJ1-1; a weak D match, TRBD1 (6 bases). V lost 11 bases to trimming and J lost 0 bases, with 16 bases between them. This CDR3 has 14 residues. Germline V gene sequence: CDR1 MDHEN, CDR2 SYDVKM. CDR3 loop: CAGVGGALNTEAFF. In nucleotides, the CDR3 is TGTGCCGGGGTAGGGGGGGCGCTGAACACTGAAGCTTTCTTT.

This clonotype came up many times. This beta chain is off target for a library built for alpha chains, so its abundance means little. CDR3 bases: TGTGCCGCGGGTTCCGGGGCCAACGTCCTGACTTTC. Translating gives CAAGSGANVLTF. The chain joins TRBV7-9 to TRBJ2-6, with D possibly TRBD2 on 5 matching bases. CDR1 and CDR2 from the germline V gene are SEHNR and FQNEAQ (reference sequence). This CDR3 contains 12 residues. Trimming removed 11 bases from V and 4 bases from J, with 9 bases in between.

This clonotype was detected ten times or more. The size of this beta chain means little, since it is a stray read in a library made for alpha chains. V gene TRBV13 combines with J gene TRBJ1-1; a possible D gene is TRBD1 (5 bases). The CDR3 sequence is 14 residues long. Trimming took off 3 bases at V and 2 bases at J, with 10 bases between the two ends. Germline V gene lookup returns CDR1 PRHDT and CDR2 FYEKMQ (reference sequence). This CDR3 is CASSLGESNTEAFF. The CDR3 bases are TGTGCCAGCAGCTTGGGGGAAAGTAACACTGAAGCTTTCTTT.

This clonotype was seen ten or more times. This beta chain appears as a stray read in a library generated for alpha chains; its size is not informative. The chain recombines TRBV29-1 with TRBJ2-3, with D tentatively TRBD2 (5 bases). Trimming stripped 8 bases from V and 0 bases from J, with 12 bases between. Looked up from germline, CDR1 is SQVTM and CDR2 is ANQGSEA. The CDR3 covers 13 residues. CDR3 nucleotide sequence: TGCAGCCAAAGAGCGGCTAGCACAGATACGCAGTATTTT. Encoded protein: CSQRAASTDTQYF.

This clonotype was seen ten or more times. Being off target in a library aimed at alpha chains, this beta chain has a size of little meaning. The CDR3 region is CASSLQASTGELFF. DNA of the CDR3: TGTGCCAGCAGCTTGCAGGCATCCACCGGGGAGCTGTTTTTT. This chain joins TRBV11-3 and TRBJ2-2; D not certain. Germline CDR1 and CDR2: SGHNT and YENEEA. V lost 3 bases and J 4 bases, leaving 9 bases between the germline ends. The CDR3 sequence is 14 residues long.

This clonotype was picked up many times. One base away lies a much larger clone, so this may be a sequencing read error. This beta chain slipped into a library made for alpha chains as a stray read, so its size is not meaningful. The chain combines TRBV6-5 with TRBJ2-3; D is undetermined. The CDR3 has 11 amino acids. The ends were cut back, 2 bases at V and 6 bases at J, with 3 bases in the middle. Germline V lookup: CDR1 MNHEY, CDR2 SVGAGI. This CDR3 reads CASSYGDTQYF. DNA for the CDR3: TGTGCCAGCAGTTACGGGGATACGCAGTATTTT.

Turning to this clonotype: This beta chain represents an off-target read in a library built for alpha chains; its size is of limited meaning. V is TRBV7-3 and J is TRBJ1-6; 10 nucleotides line up with TRBD1. V shed 5 bases and J 5 bases; nucleotides not matched to a gene: 3. This CDR3 comprises 15 residues. Germline CDR1 SGHTA, CDR2 FQGTGA. The DNA for the CDR3 is TGTGCCAGCAGCCGGACAGGGGGAGATAATTCACCCCTCCACTTT. It encodes CASSRTGGDNSPLHF.

This clonotype was detected ten times or more. Because the library targeted alpha chains, this beta chain is an off-target read whose size means little. V is TRBV7-2 and J is TRBJ2-3; D is unclear. Per the germline V gene, CDR1 is SGHTA and CDR2 is FQGNSA. V lost 2 bases to trimming and J lost 2 bases, with 8 bases between them. The CDR3 loop spans 14 amino acids. CDR3 sequence (DNA): TGTGCCAGCAGCTTACGGGCCTTCACAGATACGCAGTATTTT. This encodes CASSLRAFTDTQYF.

This clonotype was detected ten times or more. A library made for alpha chains picked up this beta chain off target, so its size means little. V and J are TRBV11-3 and TRBJ2-1, with TRBD1 identical over 7 bases. CDR3 size: 20 residues. The V gene's germline CDR1 is SGHNT and CDR2 YENEEA. V gave up 3 bases and J gave up 7 bases; unmatched junction bases: 24. The CDR3 is CASSFQTLLQGSGSLNEQFF. DNA for the CDR3: TGTGCCAGCAGCTTCCAGACCCTCTTACAGGGGTCTGGGTCGTTAAATGAGCAGTTCTTC.

This clonotype was detected ten times or more. The library was prepared for alpha chains; this beta chain is a stray read, so its frequency means little. The V call is TRBV14, the J call TRBJ2-2; D unresolved. V shed 1 base and J shed 0 bases, with 12 bases lying between them. The V gene's germline CDR1 is SGHDN and CDR2 FVKESK. This CDR3 region has 17 residues. The CDR3 DNA reads TGTGCCAGCAGCCAAGGAATACGTGGTTCGAACACCGGGGAGCTGTTTTTT. Translation gives CASSQGIRGSNTGELFF.

This clonotype occurred many times. With the library built for alpha chains, this beta chain is off target and its frequency is not meaningful. V and J are TRBV20-1 and TRBJ2-1; 7 bases map to TRBD2. CDR1 and CDR2 from the germline V gene are DFQATT and SNEGSKA (reference sequence). The V segment lost 2 bases and the J segment 0 bases; nucleotides outside the gene matches: 4. This CDR3 has 15 amino acids. This CDR3 is CSARRTSRSYNEQFF. The CDR3 DNA is TGCAGTGCTAGAAGGACTAGTCGCTCCTACAATGAGCAGTTCTTC.

At least ten counts were recorded for this clonotype. With the library built for alpha chains, this beta chain is off target and its frequency is not meaningful. The V and J genes are TRBV12-3 or TRBV12-4 and TRBJ2-7, with 9 positions matching TRBD1. This CDR3 has 15 amino acids. The V gene end was trimmed by 5 bases and the J gene end by 3 bases; junction bases not matched to a gene: 8. For the CDR3, the DNA is TGTGCCAGCAGTCTGGAGGGACAGGGACGCTACGAGCAGTACTTC. This encodes CASSLEGQGRYEQYF.

This clonotype appeared many times. This beta chain is an off-target read within a library intended for alpha chains, so its frequency means little. The chain links TRBV12-3 or TRBV12-4 to TRBJ2-4, with D possibly matching TRBD2 (6 bases). This CDR3 has 16 amino acids. With 5 bases removed from V and 1 base from J, the gap between germline ends came to 15 bases. CDR3 sequence reads: CASSGGIKGAKNIQYF. CDR3 DNA: TGTGCCAGCAGTGGAGGGATCAAAGGGGCCAAAAACATTCAGTACTTC.

This clonotype was detected ten times or more. Since the library was made to target alpha chains, this beta chain is a stray read and its abundance is not meaningful. This chain joins TRBV18 and TRBJ1-2; TRBD1 might be the D (5 bases). Germline lookup yields CDR1 KGHSH and CDR2 LQKENI. The CDR3 loop spans 16 amino acids. Between the trimmed V and J ends, which lost 3 bases and 0 bases, there was a span of 14 bases. CDR3 nucleotides: TGTGCCAGCTCACCCTCCGGGGGGGGAACTAACTATGGCTACACCTTC. It specifies CASSPSGGGTNYGYTF.

Many counts were recorded for this clonotype. The library was designed around alpha chains, so this beta chain is a stray read whose abundance carries little weight. CDR3 coding DNA: TGTGCCAGCAGAATCCCCGGGACGGGTACCTACGAGCAGTACTTC. Its translation is CASRIPGTGTYEQYF. The V gene is TRBV11-2, the J gene TRBJ2-7; D possibly matches TRBD1 or TRBD2 (5 bases each). Deletions cut 6 bases from V and 2 bases from J, with 17 bases between. Germline V lookup: CDR1 SGHAT, CDR2 FQNNGV. The CDR3 contains 15 residues.

This clonotype was counted at least ten times. This beta chain represents an off-target read in a library built for alpha chains; its size is of limited meaning. The chain is built from TRBV29-1 and TRBJ2-7; TRBD2 matches at 12 bases. Germline loops: CDR1 SQVTM, CDR2 ANQGSEA. This CDR3 spans 14 amino acids. The J segment lost 5 bases and the V segment lost 4 bases, leaving 6 bases of the junction unmatched. The CDR3 DNA reads as TGCAGCGTTGGGGTCGCTAGCGGGAGGGACGAGCAGTACTTC. The encoded protein is CSVGVASGRDEQYF.

This clonotype was observed many times. The library was built for alpha chains, so this beta chain is an off-target read and its size means little. The CDR3 reads CASSLWSNQPQHF. For the CDR3, the DNA is TGTGCCAGCAGTTTATGGAGCAATCAGCCCCAGCATTTT. This chain connects TRBV27 to TRBJ1-5; D remains unclear. In germline, CDR1 is MNHEY, CDR2 SMNVEV (reference sequence). The length of the CDR3 is 13 residues. Trimming shortened V by 1 base and J by 1 base, and 2 bases separated the two germline ends.